The TCR beta chain described here comes from a study of blood T cell repertoires in COVID-19. Clones were sequenced by immunoSEQ multiplex PCR, and TCRdb holds only the in-frame ones, with some missing. Of under 150,000 clones listed, over 65% were seen once; the top ten hold over 4%. CDR3 length equals 16 residues. CDR1 is SGHNT, CDR2 YYREEE, per germline (reference sequence). With V trimmed by 4 bases and J by 2 bases, 6 bases remained unmatched. Specimen: peripheral blood. The sequence was obtained from a woman aged 80 or over with active or convalescent COVID-19. V is TRBV5-4 and J is TRBJ1-3; 10 nucleotides line up with TRBD1. In DNA, the CDR3 is TGTGCCAGCAGCCGCTTCGGGACAGGGGCTGGAAACACCATATATTTT. This encodes CASSRFGTGAGNTIYF. Supplemented by reference TRBV5-4 and TRBJ1-3, the full variable domain reads ETGVTQSPTHLIKTRGQQVTLRCSSQSGHNTVSWYQQALGQGPQFIFQYYREEENGRGNFPPRFSGLQFPNYSSELNVNALELDDSALYLCASSRFGTGAGNTIYFGEGSWLTVV.